This T cell receptor (beta chain) stems from a study of T cells after somatic rescue of genetic block. Measured with immunoSEQ multiplex PCR; TCRdb has only the in-frame clones, and not every one. The profile shows around 10,000 clones, around 70% of them singletons. Per germline, CDR1 MDHEN and CDR2 SYDVKM. This CDR3 region has 15 residues. The trim removed 3 bases at V and 8 bases at J, leaving 7 bases unmatched. This clone was seen only once. The receptor was derived from a boy aged 5-17 years. Sequences were obtained from peripheral blood mononuclear cells (PBMCs). The chain joins TRBV28 to TRBJ1-4; 9 nucleotides agree with TRBD1. The CDR3 loop is CASSFSGTGNEKLFF. The CDR3 region has the DNA TGTGCCAGCAGTTTCTCCGGGACAGGGAACGAAAAACTGTTTTTT.